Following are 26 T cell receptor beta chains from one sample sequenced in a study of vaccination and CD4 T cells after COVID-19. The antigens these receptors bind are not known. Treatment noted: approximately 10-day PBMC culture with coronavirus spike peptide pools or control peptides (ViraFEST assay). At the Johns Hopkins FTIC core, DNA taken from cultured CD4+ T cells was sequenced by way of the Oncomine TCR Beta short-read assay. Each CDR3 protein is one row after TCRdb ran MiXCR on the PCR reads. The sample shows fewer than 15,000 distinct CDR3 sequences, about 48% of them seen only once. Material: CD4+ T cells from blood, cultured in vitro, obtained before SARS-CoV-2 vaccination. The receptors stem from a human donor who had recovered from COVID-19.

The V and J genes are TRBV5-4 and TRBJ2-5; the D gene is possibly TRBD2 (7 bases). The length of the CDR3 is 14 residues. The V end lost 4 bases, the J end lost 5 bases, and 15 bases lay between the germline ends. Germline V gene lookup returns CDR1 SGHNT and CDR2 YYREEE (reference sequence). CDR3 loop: CASSPRGGRETQYF. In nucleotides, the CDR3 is TGTGCCAGCAGCCCCCGCGGGGGCAGGGAGACCCAGTACTTC.

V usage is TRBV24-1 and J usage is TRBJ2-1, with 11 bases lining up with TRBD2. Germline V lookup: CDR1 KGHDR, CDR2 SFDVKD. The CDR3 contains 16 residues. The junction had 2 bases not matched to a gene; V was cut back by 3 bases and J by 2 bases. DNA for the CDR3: TGTGCCACCAGTGATCATAGCGGGAGGGCCTACAATGAGCAGTTCTTC. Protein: CATSDHSGRAYNEQFF.

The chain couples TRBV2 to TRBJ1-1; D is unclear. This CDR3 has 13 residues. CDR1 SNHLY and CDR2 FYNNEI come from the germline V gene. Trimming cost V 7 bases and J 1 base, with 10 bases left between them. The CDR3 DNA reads TGTGCCAGCAAAGGGCAAAGGAACACTGAAGCTTTCTTT. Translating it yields CASKGQRNTEAFF.

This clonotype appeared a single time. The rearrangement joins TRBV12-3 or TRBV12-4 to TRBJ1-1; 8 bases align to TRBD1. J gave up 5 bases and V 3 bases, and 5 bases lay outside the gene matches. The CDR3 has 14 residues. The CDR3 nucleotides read TGTGCCAGCAGTTTTACAGGGGGACTTACTGAAGCTTTCTTT. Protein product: CASSFTGGLTEAFF.

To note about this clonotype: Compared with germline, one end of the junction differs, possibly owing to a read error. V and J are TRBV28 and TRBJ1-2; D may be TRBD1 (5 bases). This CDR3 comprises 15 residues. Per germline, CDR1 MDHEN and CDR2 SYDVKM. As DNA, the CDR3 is TGTGCCAGCTGTTTATGGGCAGGGTCTAACTATGGCTACACCTTC. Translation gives CASCLWAGSNYGYTF.

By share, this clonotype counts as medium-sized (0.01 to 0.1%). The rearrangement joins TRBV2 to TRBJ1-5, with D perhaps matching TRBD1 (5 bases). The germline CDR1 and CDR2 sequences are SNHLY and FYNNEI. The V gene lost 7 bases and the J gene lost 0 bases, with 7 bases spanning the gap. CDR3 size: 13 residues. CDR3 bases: TGTGCCAGCAATGGGGGTAGCAATCAGCCCCAGCATTTT. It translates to CASNGGSNQPQHF.

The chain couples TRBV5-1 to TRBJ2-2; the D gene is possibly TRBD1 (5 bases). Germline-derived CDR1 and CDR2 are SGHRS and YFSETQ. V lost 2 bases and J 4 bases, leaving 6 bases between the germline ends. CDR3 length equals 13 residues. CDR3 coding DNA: TGCGCCAGCAGCTTTCAGGGCACCGGGGAGCTGTTTTTT. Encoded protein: CASSFQGTGELFF.

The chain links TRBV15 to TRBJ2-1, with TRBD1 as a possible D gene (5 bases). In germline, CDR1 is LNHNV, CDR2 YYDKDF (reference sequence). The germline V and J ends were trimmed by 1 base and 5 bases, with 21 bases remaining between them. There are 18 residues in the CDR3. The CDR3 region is CATSRGLDSVTPDNEQFF. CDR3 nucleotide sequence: TGTGCCACCAGCAGAGGCCTAGACAGCGTGACCCCCGACAATGAGCAGTTCTTC.

The CDR3 sequence: CASRDSSLLTETQYF. The CDR3 DNA follows: TGTGCCAGCAGGGACTCTAGTCTCCTAACCGAGACCCAGTACTTC. This chain uses TRBV28 with TRBJ2-5, with D maybe TRBD2 (5 bases). Trimming cost V 6 bases and J 5 bases, with 19 bases left between them. The length of the CDR3 is 15 residues. Germline loops: CDR1 MDHEN, CDR2 SYDVKM.

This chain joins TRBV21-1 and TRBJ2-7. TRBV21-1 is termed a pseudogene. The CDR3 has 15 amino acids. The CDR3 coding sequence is TGTGCCAGCAAATATATGTCAAGGAGCTCCTACGAGCAGTACTTC. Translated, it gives CASKYMSRSSYEQYF.

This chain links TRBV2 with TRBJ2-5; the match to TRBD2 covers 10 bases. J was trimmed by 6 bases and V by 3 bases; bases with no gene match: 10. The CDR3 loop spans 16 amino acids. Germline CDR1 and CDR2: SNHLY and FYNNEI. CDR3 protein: CASSEAAGGPKKTQYF. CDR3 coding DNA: TGTGCCAGCAGTGAGGCAGCGGGAGGGCCGAAAAAGACCCAGTACTTC.

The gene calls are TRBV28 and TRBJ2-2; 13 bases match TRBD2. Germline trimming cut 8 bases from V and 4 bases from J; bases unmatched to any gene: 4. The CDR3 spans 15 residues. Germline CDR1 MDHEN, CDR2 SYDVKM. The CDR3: CASGGLAGTTGELFF. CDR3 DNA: TGTGCCAGCGGGGGACTAGCGGGAACCACCGGGGAGCTGTTTTTT.

CDR3 sequence: CASNLGAGGELFF. The CDR3 DNA follows: TGTGCCAGCAACCTTGGGGCGGGCGGGGAGCTGTTTTTT. The chain combines TRBV2 with TRBJ2-2, with D perhaps being TRBD1 or TRBD2 (5 bases each). Trimming took off 7 bases at V and 7 bases at J, with 13 bases between the two ends. The CDR3 runs 13 residues. Germline V gives CDR1 SNHLY, CDR2 FYNNEI.

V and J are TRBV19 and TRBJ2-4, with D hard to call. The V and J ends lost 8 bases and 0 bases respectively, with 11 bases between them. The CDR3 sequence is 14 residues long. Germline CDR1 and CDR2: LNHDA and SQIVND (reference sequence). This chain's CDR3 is CASGEQIAKNIQYF. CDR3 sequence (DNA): TGTGCCAGTGGAGAGCAGATAGCCAAAAACATTCAGTACTTC.

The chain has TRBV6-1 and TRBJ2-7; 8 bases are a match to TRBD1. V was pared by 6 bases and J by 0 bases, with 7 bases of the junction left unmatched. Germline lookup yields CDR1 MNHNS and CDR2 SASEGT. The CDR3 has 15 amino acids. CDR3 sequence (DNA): TGTGCCAGCAGAATCACAGGGGGATACTCCTACGAGCAGTACTTC. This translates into CASRITGGYSYEQYF.

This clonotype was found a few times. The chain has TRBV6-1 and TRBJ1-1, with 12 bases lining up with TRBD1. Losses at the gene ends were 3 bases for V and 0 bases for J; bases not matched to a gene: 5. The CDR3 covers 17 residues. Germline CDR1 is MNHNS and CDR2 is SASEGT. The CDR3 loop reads CASSEGQGAPMNTEAFF. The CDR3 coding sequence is TGTGCCAGCAGTGAGGGACAGGGGGCACCCATGAACACTGAAGCTTTCTTT.

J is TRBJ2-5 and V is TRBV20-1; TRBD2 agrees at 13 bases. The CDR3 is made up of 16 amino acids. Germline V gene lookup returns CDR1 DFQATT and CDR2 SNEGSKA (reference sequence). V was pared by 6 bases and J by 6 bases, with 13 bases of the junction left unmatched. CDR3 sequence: CSADPLGLAGVQTQYF. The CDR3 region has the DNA TGCAGTGCCGATCCCCTTGGACTAGCGGGAGTCCAGACCCAGTACTTC.

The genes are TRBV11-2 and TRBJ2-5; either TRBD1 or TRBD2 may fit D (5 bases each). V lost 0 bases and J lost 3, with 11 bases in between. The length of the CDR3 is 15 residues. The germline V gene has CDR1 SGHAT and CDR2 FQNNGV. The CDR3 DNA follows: TGTGCCAGCAGCTTAGATGGGACCTGGGAAGAGACCCAGTACTTC. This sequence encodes CASSLDGTWEETQYF.

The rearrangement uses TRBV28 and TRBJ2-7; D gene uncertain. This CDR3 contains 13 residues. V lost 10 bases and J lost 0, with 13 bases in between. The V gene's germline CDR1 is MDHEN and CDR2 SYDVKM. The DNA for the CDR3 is TGTGCCACCTGGAGTAAAAGCTCCTACGAGCAGTACTTC. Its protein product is CATWSKSSYEQYF.

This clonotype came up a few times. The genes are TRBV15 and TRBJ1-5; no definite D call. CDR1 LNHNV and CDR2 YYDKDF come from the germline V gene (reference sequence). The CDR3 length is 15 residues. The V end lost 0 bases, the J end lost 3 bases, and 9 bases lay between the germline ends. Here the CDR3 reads CATSRDAGYNQPQHF. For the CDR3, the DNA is TGTGCCACCAGCAGAGATGCAGGTTACAATCAGCCCCAGCATTTT.

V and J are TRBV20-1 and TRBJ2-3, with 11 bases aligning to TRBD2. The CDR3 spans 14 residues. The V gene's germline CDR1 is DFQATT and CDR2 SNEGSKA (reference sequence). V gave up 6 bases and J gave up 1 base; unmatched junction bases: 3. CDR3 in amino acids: CSAKTSGGTDTQYF. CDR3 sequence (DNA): TGCAGTGCGAAGACTAGCGGGGGCACAGATACGCAGTATTTT.

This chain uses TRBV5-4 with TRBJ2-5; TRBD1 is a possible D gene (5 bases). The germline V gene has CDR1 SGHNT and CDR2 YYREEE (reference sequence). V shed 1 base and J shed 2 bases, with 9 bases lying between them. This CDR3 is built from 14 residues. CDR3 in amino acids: CASSLRSGQETQYF. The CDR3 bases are TGTGCCAGCAGCTTGCGGTCAGGGCAAGAGACCCAGTACTTC.

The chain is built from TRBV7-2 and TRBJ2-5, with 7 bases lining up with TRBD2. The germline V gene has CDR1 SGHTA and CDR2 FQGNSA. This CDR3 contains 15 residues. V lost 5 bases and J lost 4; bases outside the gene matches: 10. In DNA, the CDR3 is TGTGCCAGCAGCCCACCTGGGGGGGTTCGAGAGACCCAGTACTTC. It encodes CASSPPGGVRETQYF.

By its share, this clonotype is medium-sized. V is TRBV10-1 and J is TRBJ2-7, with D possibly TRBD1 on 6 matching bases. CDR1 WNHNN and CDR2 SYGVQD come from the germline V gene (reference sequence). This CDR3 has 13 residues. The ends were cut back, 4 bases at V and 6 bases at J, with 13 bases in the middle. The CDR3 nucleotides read TGCGCCAGCAGTGGCTCTTTGGGGGCCGAGCAGTACTTC. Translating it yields CASSGSLGAEQYF.

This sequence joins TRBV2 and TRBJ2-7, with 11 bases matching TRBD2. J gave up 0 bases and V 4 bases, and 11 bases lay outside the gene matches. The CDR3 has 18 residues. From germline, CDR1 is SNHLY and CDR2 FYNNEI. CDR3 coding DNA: TGTGCCAGCAGTGTACTAGCGGGAGCTATTTCCAGCTCCTACGAGCAGTACTTC. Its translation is CASSVLAGAISSSYEQYF.

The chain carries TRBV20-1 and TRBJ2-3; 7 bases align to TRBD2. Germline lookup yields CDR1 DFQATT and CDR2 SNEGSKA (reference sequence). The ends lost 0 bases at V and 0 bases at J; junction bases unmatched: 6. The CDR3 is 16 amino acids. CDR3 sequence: CSARERAGLSTDTQYF. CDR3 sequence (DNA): TGCAGTGCTAGAGAACGAGCGGGGCTTAGCACAGATACGCAGTATTTT.